This T cell receptor (beta chain) appears in the sequencing data of a study of blood T cell repertoires in COVID-19. Study background: COVID-19 samples from acute and convalescent phases originated in the United States, Italy and Spain. From T cells, B-cell-depleted T cells, or PBMCs came the material, which was cDNA or gDNA.

Authors' methods: By means of reference gene primer amplification, nucleated cell counts were estimated. Assay: immunoSEQ multiplex PCR; the TCRdb copy retains only in-frame clones and omits some. The DNA was the basis for D and trimming; V, J and clone size are from that table. The profile shows roughly 66,000 clones, roughly nine tenths of them singletons. There are 15 residues in the CDR3. Germline lookup yields CDR1 SGHTS and CDR2 YDEGEE. The V end lost 7 bases, the J end lost 6 bases, and 20 bases lay between the germline ends. The source is a human donor in a cohort sampled during active COVID-19. The specimen was peripheral blood. The J gene is TRBJ2-1, the V gene TRBV5-8; the D gene is possibly TRBD2 (5 bases). The CDR3 nucleotides read TGTGCCAGCTACCGGAGGCCGGGTCGGGTCAATGAGCAGTTCTTC. This encodes CASYRRPGRVNEQFF.